This T cell receptor beta chain was obtained from a study of T-cell memory formation after mild COVID-19. Study-wide results and caveats: Pre-infection memory showed some responding clones, and this suggested that cross-reactive memory joined. The CD4+ clones that contracted clustered mainly within CM and EM, and the CD8+ clones concentrated in EMRA. Clones contracting over day 15 to 85 were CD4/CD8 balanced, with later expanders leaning CD4+.

TCRdb reanalysed the 5' RACE reads using MiXCR and keeps one entry per CDR3 protein. Among about 270,000 distinct CDR3 sequences listed, 15% were seen once. The table lists this clonotype with many counts. Its target is not known. The junction had 0 bases not matched to a gene; V was cut back by 1 base and J by 1 base. Germline V lookup: CDR1 KGHSH, CDR2 LQKENI. The CDR3 length is 16 residues. This receptor was obtained from an adult woman who had mild COVID-19 (a few samples of this study predate the infection). Cell type and time point are not known. The J gene is TRBJ2-2, the V gene TRBV18; TRBD2 matches at 10 bases. The sample comprised PBMCs or a T cell subset sorted from them (not recorded which). CDR3 nucleotide sequence: TGTGCCAGCTCACCACGGACTAGCGGGAACACCGGGGAGCTGTTTTTT. It specifies CASSPRTSGNTGELFF.